These 29 T cell receptor beta chains were sequenced from one sample in a study of T-cell memory formation after mild COVID-19. MiXCR, run by TCRdb on the 5' RACE reads, gives a single entry per CDR3 protein. The sample lists 350,000 to 450,000 distinct CDR3 sequences, around 24% occurring once. Material: PBMCs or a T cell subset sorted from them (not recorded which). The receptors shown here come from an adult woman who had mild COVID-19 (a few samples of this study predate the infection). Cell type and time point are not known.

The rearrangement joins TRBV15 to TRBJ1-1; D is ambiguous. Trimming removed 4 bases at V and 1 base at J, with 16 bases between. The germline V gene has CDR1 LNHNV and CDR2 YYDKDF (reference sequence). The CDR3 extends over 16 amino acids. DNA for the CDR3: TGTGCCACCAGCAAACCTCCGGGAGAACCGAACACTGAAGCTTTCTTT. Translating it yields CATSKPPGEPNTEAFF. Together with reference TRBV15 and TRBJ1-1, the CDR3 gives the full variable domain: DAMVIQNPRYQVTQFGKPVTLSCSQTLNHNVMYWYQQKSSQAPKLLFHYYDKDFNNEADTPDNFQSRRPNTSFCFLDIRSPGLGDTAMYLCATSKPPGEPNTEAFFGQGTRLTVV.

This sequence joins TRBV5-4 and TRBJ1-2, with a weak D call TRBD1 (6 bases). Trimming removed 5 bases from V and 4 bases from J, with 15 bases in between. This CDR3 is 14 amino acids long. Germline values: CDR1 SGHNT, CDR2 YYREEE (reference sequence). The CDR3 DNA follows: TGTGCCAGCAGGGAGAGTGGGGGGGCCTATGGCTACACCTTC. It is translated as CASRESGGAYGYTF.

This clonotype was seen more than once but under ten times. The V and J genes are TRBV7-2 and TRBJ1-2, with D perhaps matching TRBD1 (5 bases). Trimming cost V 1 base and J 4 bases, with 10 bases left between them. The length of the CDR3 is 14 residues. Germline loops: CDR1 SGHTA, CDR2 FQGNSA. CDR3 loop: CASSLDPGLYGYTF. The CDR3 DNA reads TGTGCCAGCAGCTTAGATCCAGGGCTCTATGGCTACACCTTC.

This clonotype was seen a few times. V and J are TRBV7-9 and TRBJ2-3, with D possibly called TRBD1 or TRBD2 (5 bases each). Trimming left V 2 bases short and J 3 bases short, with 12 bases between. Looked up from germline, CDR1 is SEHNR and CDR2 is FQNEAQ (reference sequence). CDR3 length equals 15 residues. The CDR3 DNA is TGTGCCAGCAGCTTAATCGGGGCAGGGACAGATACGCAGTATTTT. Translated: CASSLIGAGTDTQYF. Based on the CDR3 plus reference TRBV7-9 and TRBJ2-3, the full variable domain is DTGVSQNPRHKITKRGQNVTFRCDPISEHNRLYWYRQTLGQGPEFLTYFQNEAQLEKSRLLSDRFSAERPKGSFSTLEIQRTEQGDSAMYLCASSLIGAGTDTQYFGPGTRLTVL.

The J gene is TRBJ2-6, the V gene TRBV7-9; tentatively, D is TRBD1 or TRBD2 (5 bases each). The length of the CDR3 is 16 residues. Germline CDR1 SEHNR, CDR2 FQNEAQ (reference sequence). Trimming removed 1 base at V and 2 bases at J, with 9 bases between. CDR3 loop: CASSLDWGTGANVLTF. CDR3 DNA: TGTGCCAGCAGCTTAGATTGGGGGACTGGGGCCAACGTCCTGACTTTC.

This clonotype was detected only a few times. The V call is TRBV3-1, the J call TRBJ2-5; no reliable D call. CDR1 LGHDT and CDR2 YNNKEL come from the germline V gene (reference sequence). The germline V and J ends were trimmed by 0 bases and 6 bases, with 5 bases remaining between them. The CDR3 length is 12 residues. The CDR3 DNA sequence: TGTGCCAGCAGCCAAGATTTTCAGACCCAGTACTTC. This encodes CASSQDFQTQYF.

The J gene is TRBJ1-2, the V gene TRBV30, with D hard to call. The CDR3 loop spans 12 amino acids. The V gene lost 3 bases and the J gene lost 4 bases, with 9 bases spanning the gap. The germline CDR1 and CDR2 sequences are GTSNPN and SVGIG (reference sequence). The CDR3 sequence is CAWRDGPYGYTF. The CDR3 nucleotides read TGTGCCTGGAGGGACGGCCCCTATGGCTACACCTTC.

V gene TRBV27 combines with J gene TRBJ1-6; the D gene is possibly TRBD1 (5 bases). The CDR3 is made up of 16 amino acids. The V gene's germline CDR1 is MNHEY and CDR2 SMNVEV (reference sequence). Trimming took 3 bases from V and 7 from J, leaving 16 bases between them. The CDR3 sequence: CASSLTPGPPNSPLHF. In DNA form, the CDR3 reads TGTGCCAGCAGTTTGACTCCGGGACCGCCGAATTCACCCCTCCACTTT.

This clonotype has a handful of counts. The chain uses TRBV12-3 or TRBV12-4 and TRBJ2-3; 7 bases are shared with TRBD2. V trimming: 3 bases; J trimming: 2 bases; junction bases outside the gene matches: 2. The CDR3 spans 14 residues. CDR3 nucleotides: TGTGCCAGCAGTTTCGGACTAGTCACAGATACGCAGTATTTT. Translating gives CASSFGLVTDTQYF.

V gene TRBV5-1 combines with J gene TRBJ2-1, with 10 bases lining up with TRBD2. Germline CDR1 and CDR2: SGHRS and YFSETQ. The CDR3 loop spans 17 amino acids. V shed 3 bases and J 2 bases; nucleotides not matched to a gene: 8. The CDR3 bases are TGCGCCAGCAGCTGGAGCTTAGCGGGAGGCCCCTACAATGAGCAGTTCTTC. Translation gives CASSWSLAGGPYNEQFF.

This chain links TRBV7-2 with TRBJ2-3; D is unclear. Germline V gene data show CDR1 as SGHTA and CDR2 as FQGNSA. Trimming took off 0 bases at V and 2 bases at J, with 12 bases between the two ends. The CDR3 has 16 residues. As DNA, the CDR3 is TGTGCCAGCAGCTTAGCTGTTAGGGCAGACACAGATACGCAGTATTTT. This gives the protein CASSLAVRADTDTQYF.

The rearrangement uses TRBV5-6 and TRBJ2-2; TRBD2 might be the D (5 bases). The germline gives CDR1 SGHDT, CDR2 YYEEEE. The CDR3 is 19 residues long. V lost 1 base and J lost 1, with 20 bases in between. The DNA for the CDR3 is TGTGCCAGCAGCTTGAATTTGTTCAGTTTACGGGAGAACACCGGGGAGCTGTTTTTT. Amino acids: CASSLNLFSLRENTGELFF. Full variable domain (remainder filled in from reference TRBV5-6 and TRBJ2-2): DAGVTQSPTHLIKTRGQQVTLRCSPKSGHDTVSWYQQALGQGPQFIFQYYEEEERQRGNFPDRFSGHQFPNYSSELNVNALLLGDSALYLCASSLNLFSLRENTGELFFGEGSRLTVL.

The sample holds one count of this clonotype. The V call is TRBV24-1, the J call TRBJ2-3; tentatively, D is TRBD2 (7 bases). Germline values: CDR1 KGHDR, CDR2 SFDVKD. The CDR3 is made up of 16 amino acids. With 1 base removed from V and 0 bases from J, the gap between germline ends came to 10 bases. CDR3: CATSDLRGGSTDTQYF. The CDR3 DNA sequence: TGTGCCACCAGTGATTTAAGGGGGGGCAGCACAGATACGCAGTATTTT.

V usage is TRBV11-3 and J usage is TRBJ2-5; 8 bases map to TRBD1. This CDR3 has 14 amino acids. The germline gives CDR1 SGHNT, CDR2 YENEEA. Trimming cost V 4 bases and J 5 bases; bases outside gene matches: 6. The CDR3 bases are TGTGCCAGCAGCTCGACAGGGGCCGGGGAGACCCAGTACTTC. This encodes CASSSTGAGETQYF.

This chain uses TRBV7-9 with TRBJ2-6; the D gene is possibly TRBD2 (6 bases). Germline CDR1 and CDR2: SEHNR and FQNEAQ (reference sequence). Deletions cut 5 bases from V and 2 bases from J, with 7 bases between. This CDR3 has 14 residues. This chain's CDR3 is CASSRTTGANVLTF. CDR3 nucleotide sequence: TGTGCCAGCAGCCGGACTACTGGGGCCAACGTCCTGACTTTC. The full variable domain, in which reference TRBV7-9 and TRBJ2-6 provide the parts outside the CDR3, is DTGVSQNPRHKITKRGQNVTFRCDPISEHNRLYWYRQTLGQGPEFLTYFQNEAQLEKSRLLSDRFSAERPKGSFSTLEIQRTEQGDSAMYLCASSRTTGANVLTFGAGSRLTVL.

This chain uses TRBV10-2 with TRBJ2-5; 7 nucleotides agree with TRBD2. The germline CDR1 and CDR2 sequences are WSHSY and SAAADI. Trimming cost V 2 bases and J 6 bases; bases outside gene matches: 6. CDR3 length: 14 amino acids. The CDR3 DNA reads TGCGCCAGCAGTGAGGGACTAGTAGGGCAGACCCAGTACTTC. Translating gives CASSEGLVGQTQYF.

The rearrangement links TRBV20-1 to TRBJ2-7, with 12 nucleotides matching TRBD1. Trimming took 3 bases from V and 5 from J; bases not matched to a gene: 2. The length of the CDR3 is 13 residues. CDR1 DFQATT and CDR2 SNEGSKA come from the germline V gene (reference sequence). This CDR3 is CSASWDRGHEQYF. Written as DNA, the CDR3 is TGCAGTGCTAGTTGGGACAGGGGGCACGAGCAGTACTTC.

This clonotype has only a few counts. The CDR3 sequence is CASSLSGDSKLEEQYF. The CDR3 DNA follows: TGCGCCAGCAGCTTATCGGGGGACTCCAAGTTGGAAGAGCAGTACTTC. The genes are TRBV5-1 and TRBJ2-7, with D possibly matching TRBD2 (6 bases). The germline V and J ends were trimmed by 2 bases and 7 bases, with 22 bases remaining between them. Germline CDR1 reads SGHRS; CDR2 reads YFSETQ. The CDR3 has 16 amino acids.

Only a few counts were recorded for this clonotype. The V call is TRBV14, the J call TRBJ2-5; 8 bases are a match to TRBD2. This CDR3 spans 15 amino acids. Germline V gene sequence: CDR1 SGHDN, CDR2 FVKESK. Losses at the gene ends were 2 bases for V and 5 bases for J; bases not matched to a gene: 7. CDR3 nucleotides: TGTGCCAGCAGCCAATTCCGGGAGGGGCTTGAGACCCAGTACTTC. Amino acids: CASSQFREGLETQYF.

This clonotype came up a few times. V usage is TRBV5-1 and J usage is TRBJ2-7, with a tentative D call TRBD2 (5 bases). Germline assignment: CDR1 SGHRS and CDR2 YFSETQ. Between the trimmed V and J ends, which lost 2 bases and 4 bases, there was a span of 13 bases. The CDR3 spans 14 residues. DNA for the CDR3: TGCGCCAGCAGCTTCACCACGGGGAATTACGAGCAGTACTTC. Its protein is CASSFTTGNYEQYF.

This clonotype has just a few counts. The chain carries TRBV6-5 and TRBJ1-3; 8 bases match TRBD1. CDR1 MNHEY and CDR2 SVGAGI come from the germline V gene. Trimming removed 6 bases from V and 0 bases from J; junction bases left unmatched: 4. The CDR3 runs to 15 residues. The CDR3 sequence is CASSPGQVSGNTIYF. The CDR3 DNA reads TGTGCCAGCAGCCCGGGACAGGTCTCTGGAAACACCATATATTTT.

The rearrangement joins TRBV20-1 to TRBJ2-1; the D gene is possibly TRBD2 (6 bases). The V end lost 2 bases, the J end lost 4 bases, and 18 bases lay between the germline ends. This CDR3 is 16 amino acids long. Germline loops: CDR1 DFQATT, CDR2 SNEGSKA (reference sequence). CDR3 nucleotide sequence: TGCAGTGCTAGAAGGAGGGGCGGAGGACGGTACAATGAGCAGTTCTTC. It yields the protein CSARRRGGGRYNEQFF.

The chain uses TRBV24-1 and TRBJ2-1; D tentatively fits TRBD1 or TRBD2 (5 bases each). The V end was cut by 9 bases, the J end by 13 bases, with 18 bases between. The CDR3 has 12 amino acids. Germline V gene lookup returns CDR1 KGHDR and CDR2 SFDVKD. CDR3 sequence reads: CATGLGTSDQFF. CDR3 coding DNA: TGTGCCACCGGTCTTGGGACGTCTGATCAGTTCTTC.

The chain joins TRBV7-9 to TRBJ2-7, with a tentative D call TRBD1 (6 bases). Trimming cost V 4 bases and J 0 bases, with 10 bases left between them. The CDR3 contains 14 residues. CDR1 is SEHNR, CDR2 FQNEAQ, per germline (reference sequence). The CDR3 here is CASSSEGGSYEQYF. The CDR3, as DNA: TGTGCCAGCAGCTCGGAAGGGGGCTCCTACGAGCAGTACTTC.

The V call is TRBV3-1, the J call TRBJ1-6; no clear D. Germline V lookup: CDR1 LGHDT, CDR2 YNNKEL (reference sequence). The CDR3 sequence is 15 residues long. V lost 4 bases to trimming and J lost 4 bases, with 11 bases between them. In DNA form, the CDR3 reads TGTGCCAGCAGCCCCCAGGCAGGTTATAATTCACCCCTCCACTTT. This translates into CASSPQAGYNSPLHF.

This clonotype came up a few times. J is TRBJ2-1 and V is TRBV5-1; D unresolved. This CDR3 comprises 18 residues. Between the trimmed V and J ends, which lost 0 bases and 9 bases, there was a span of 25 bases. Germline values: CDR1 SGHRS, CDR2 YFSETQ. As DNA, the CDR3 is TGCGCCAGCAGCTTGGCCCTTATCGGAAGTTTGGGGTCAGGTGAGCAGTTCTTC. Translated: CASSLALIGSLGSGEQFF.

This clonotype was detected only a few times. The chain joins TRBV5-1 to TRBJ2-2; D gene uncertain. CDR1 SGHRS and CDR2 YFSETQ come from the germline V gene. V was pared by 3 bases and J by 0 bases, with 18 bases between. The CDR3 covers 18 residues. CDR3 in amino acids: CASSYVPIDSPNTGELFF. In nucleotides, the CDR3 is TGCGCCAGCAGCTACGTACCAATCGACTCGCCGAACACCGGGGAGCTGTTTTTT.

This sequence joins TRBV5-1 and TRBJ2-7; 7 nucleotides agree with TRBD2. The CDR3 has 14 residues. V trimming: 2 bases; J trimming: 1 base; junction bases outside the gene matches: 3. Germline CDR1 is SGHRS and CDR2 is YFSETQ. CDR3 bases: TGCGCCAGCAGCTTACTAGCGCCGTCCTACGAGCAGTACTTC. Translating it yields CASSLLAPSYEQYF.

The gene calls are TRBV6-2 or TRBV6-3 and TRBJ1-5; D is ambiguous. Trimming stripped 4 bases from V and 3 bases from J, with 16 bases between. CDR1 and CDR2 from the germline V gene are MNHEY and SVGEGT. The CDR3 sequence is 16 residues long. The CDR3 sequence: CASSSLGRLINQPQHF. The DNA of the CDR3 is TGTGCCAGCAGTTCCTTGGGTAGACTAATCAATCAGCCCCAGCATTTT.